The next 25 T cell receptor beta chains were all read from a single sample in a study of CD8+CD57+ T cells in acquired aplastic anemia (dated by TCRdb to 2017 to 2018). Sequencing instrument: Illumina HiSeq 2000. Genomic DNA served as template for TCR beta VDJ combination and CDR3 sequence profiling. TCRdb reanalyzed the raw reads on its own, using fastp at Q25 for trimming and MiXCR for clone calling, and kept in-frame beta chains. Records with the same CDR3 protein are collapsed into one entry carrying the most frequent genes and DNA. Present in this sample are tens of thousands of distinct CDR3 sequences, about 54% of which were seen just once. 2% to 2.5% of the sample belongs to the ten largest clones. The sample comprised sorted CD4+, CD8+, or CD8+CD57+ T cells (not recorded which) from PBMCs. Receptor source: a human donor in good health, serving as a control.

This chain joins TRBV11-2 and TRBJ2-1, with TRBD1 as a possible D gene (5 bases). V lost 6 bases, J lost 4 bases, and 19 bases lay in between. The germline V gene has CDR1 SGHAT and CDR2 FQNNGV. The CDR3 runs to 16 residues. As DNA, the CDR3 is TGTGCCAGCAGTTCGTCCAGGGTAGTGAAATACAATGAGCAGTTCTTC. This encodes CASSSSRVVKYNEQFF.

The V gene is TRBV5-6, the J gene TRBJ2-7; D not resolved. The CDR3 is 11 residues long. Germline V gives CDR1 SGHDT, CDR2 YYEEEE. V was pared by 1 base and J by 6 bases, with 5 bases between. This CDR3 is CASSLPGEQYF. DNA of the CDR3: TGTGCCAGCAGCTTGCCGGGCGAGCAGTACTTC.

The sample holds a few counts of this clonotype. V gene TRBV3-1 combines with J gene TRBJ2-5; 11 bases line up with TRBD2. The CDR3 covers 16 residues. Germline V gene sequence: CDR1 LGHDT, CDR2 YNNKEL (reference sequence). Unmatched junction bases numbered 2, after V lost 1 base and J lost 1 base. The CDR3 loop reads CASSQAGTSGQETQYF. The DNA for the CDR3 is TGTGCCAGCAGCCAAGCCGGGACTAGCGGCCAAGAGACCCAGTACTTC.

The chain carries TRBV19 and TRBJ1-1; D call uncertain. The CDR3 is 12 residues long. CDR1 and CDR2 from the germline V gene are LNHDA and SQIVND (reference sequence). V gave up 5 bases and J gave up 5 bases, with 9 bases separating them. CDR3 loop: CASSGVGTEAFF. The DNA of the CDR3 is TGTGCCAGTAGTGGGGTGGGAACTGAAGCTTTCTTT.

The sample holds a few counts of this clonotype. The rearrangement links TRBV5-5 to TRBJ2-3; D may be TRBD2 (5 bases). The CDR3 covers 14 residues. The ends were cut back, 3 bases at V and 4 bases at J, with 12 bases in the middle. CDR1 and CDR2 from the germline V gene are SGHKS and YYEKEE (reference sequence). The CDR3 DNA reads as TGTGCCAGCAGCTACCGGGGAGTCTCAGATACGCAGTATTTT. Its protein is CASSYRGVSDTQYF.

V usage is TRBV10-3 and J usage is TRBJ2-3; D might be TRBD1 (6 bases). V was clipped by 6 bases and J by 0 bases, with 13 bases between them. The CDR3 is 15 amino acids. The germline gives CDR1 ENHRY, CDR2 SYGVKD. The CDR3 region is CAIRMDSTSTDTQYF. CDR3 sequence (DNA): TGTGCCATCAGGATGGACAGCACTAGCACAGATACGCAGTATTTT.

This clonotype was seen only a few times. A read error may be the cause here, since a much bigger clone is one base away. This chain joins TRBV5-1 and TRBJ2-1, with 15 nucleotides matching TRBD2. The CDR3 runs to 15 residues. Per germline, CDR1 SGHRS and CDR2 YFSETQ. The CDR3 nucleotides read TGCGCCAGCAGCGCCGGGACTAGCGGGAGGAATGGGCAGTTCTTC. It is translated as CASSAGTSGRNGQFF.

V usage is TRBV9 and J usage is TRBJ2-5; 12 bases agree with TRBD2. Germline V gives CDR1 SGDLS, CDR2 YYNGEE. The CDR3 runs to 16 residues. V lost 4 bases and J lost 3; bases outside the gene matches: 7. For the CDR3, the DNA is TGTGCCAGCAGCCGGACCGCTAGCGGGGGGGAAGAGACCCAGTACTTC. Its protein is CASSRTASGGEETQYF. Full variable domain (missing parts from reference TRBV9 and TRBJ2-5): DSGVTQTPKHLITATGQRVTLRCSPRSGDLSVYWYQQSLDQGLQFLIQYYNGEERAKGNILERFSAQQFPDLHSELNLSSLELGDSALYFCASSRTASGGEETQYFGPGTRLLVL.

Written as DNA, the CDR3 is TGTGCCACCAGCAGAGCCCTGGACATCAGAAATGAGCAGTTCTTC. Its translation: CATSRALDIRNEQFF. The rearrangement links TRBV15 to TRBJ2-1; TRBD1 is a possible D gene (5 bases). This CDR3 spans 15 amino acids. V was clipped by 1 base and J by 7 bases, with 14 bases between them. Germline CDR1 LNHNV, CDR2 YYDKDF (reference sequence).

The CDR3 is CASSPWAREVGNEQFF. Here the CDR3 DNA reads TGTGCCAGCAGCCCGTGGGCCAGGGAGGTGGGGAATGAGCAGTTCTTC. The chain recombines TRBV11-2 with TRBJ2-1, with D possibly matching TRBD2 (6 bases). The CDR3 spans 16 residues. V lost 5 bases to trimming and J lost 7 bases, with 21 bases between them. Germline-derived CDR1 and CDR2 are SGHAT and FQNNGV.

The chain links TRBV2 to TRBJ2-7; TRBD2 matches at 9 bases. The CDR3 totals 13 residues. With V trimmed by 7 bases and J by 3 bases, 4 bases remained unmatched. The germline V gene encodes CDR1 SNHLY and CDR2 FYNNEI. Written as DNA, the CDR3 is TGTGCCAGCACCAGTAGCGGGAGCTACGAGCAGTACTTC. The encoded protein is CASTSSGSYEQYF.

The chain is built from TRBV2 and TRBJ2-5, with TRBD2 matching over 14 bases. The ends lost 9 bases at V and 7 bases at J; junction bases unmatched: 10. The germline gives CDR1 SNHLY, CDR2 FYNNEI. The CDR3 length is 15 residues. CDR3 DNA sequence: TGTGCCAGAGGGGGACTAGCGGGGGTCCCTGGGACCCAGTACTTC. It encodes CARGGLAGVPGTQYF.

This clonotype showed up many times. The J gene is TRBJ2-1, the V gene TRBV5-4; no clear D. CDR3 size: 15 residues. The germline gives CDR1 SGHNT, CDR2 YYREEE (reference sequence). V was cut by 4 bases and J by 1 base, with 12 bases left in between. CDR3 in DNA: TGTGCCAGCAGCCGGGCGGCGGCTTCCTACAATGAGCAGTTCTTC. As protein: CASSRAAASYNEQFF.

The CDR3 sequence: CASSPDRVANEKLFF. The DNA for the CDR3 is TGTGCCAGCAGTCCCGACAGGGTTGCTAATGAAAAACTGTTTTTT. V usage is TRBV28 and J usage is TRBJ1-4, with TRBD1 matching over 7 bases. CDR3 size: 15 residues. Germline-derived CDR1 and CDR2 are MDHEN and SYDVKM. V shed 5 bases, J shed 3 bases, and the junction held 6 bases outside the gene matches.

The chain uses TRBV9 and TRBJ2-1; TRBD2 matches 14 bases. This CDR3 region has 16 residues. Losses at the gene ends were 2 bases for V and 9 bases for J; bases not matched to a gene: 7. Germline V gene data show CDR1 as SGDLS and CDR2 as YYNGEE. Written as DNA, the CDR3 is TGTGCCAGCAGCGTTGCACCGACTAGCGGGAGGGTTGAGCAGTTCTTC. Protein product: CASSVAPTSGRVEQFF.

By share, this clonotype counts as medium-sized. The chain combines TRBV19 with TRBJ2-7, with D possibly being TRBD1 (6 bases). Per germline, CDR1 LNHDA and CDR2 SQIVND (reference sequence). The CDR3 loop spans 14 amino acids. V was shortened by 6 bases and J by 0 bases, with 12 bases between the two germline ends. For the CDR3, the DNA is TGTGCCAGTAGGGGGACAATTAACTCCTACGAGCAGTACTTC. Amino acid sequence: CASRGTINSYEQYF. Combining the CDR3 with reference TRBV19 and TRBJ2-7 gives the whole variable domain DGGITQSPKYLFRKEGQNVTLSCEQNLNHDAMYWYRQDPGQGLRLIYYSQIVNDFQKGDIAEGYSVSREKKESFPLTVTSAQKNPTAFYLCASRGTINSYEQYFGPGTRLTVT.

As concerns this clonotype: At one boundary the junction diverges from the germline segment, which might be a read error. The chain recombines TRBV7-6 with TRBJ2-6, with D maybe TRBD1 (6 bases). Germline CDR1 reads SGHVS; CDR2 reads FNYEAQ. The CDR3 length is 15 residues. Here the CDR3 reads CTSSLQGSGANVLTF. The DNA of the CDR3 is TGTACCAGCAGCTTACAGGGATCCGGGGCCAACGTCCTGACTTTC.

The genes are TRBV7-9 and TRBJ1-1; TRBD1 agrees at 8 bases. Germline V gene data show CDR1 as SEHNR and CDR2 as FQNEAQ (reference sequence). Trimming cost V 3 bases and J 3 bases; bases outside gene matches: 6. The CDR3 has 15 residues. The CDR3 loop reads CASSFYPTGDTEAFF. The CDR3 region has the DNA TGTGCCAGCAGCTTCTATCCGACAGGGGACACTGAAGCTTTCTTT.

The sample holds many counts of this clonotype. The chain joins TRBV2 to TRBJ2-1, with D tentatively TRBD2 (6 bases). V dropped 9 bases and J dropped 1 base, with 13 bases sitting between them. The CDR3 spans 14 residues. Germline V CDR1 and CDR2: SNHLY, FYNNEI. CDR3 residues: CARSGTGSYNEQFF. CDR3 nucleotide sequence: TGTGCCAGGTCCGGGACTGGTTCCTACAATGAGCAGTTCTTC.

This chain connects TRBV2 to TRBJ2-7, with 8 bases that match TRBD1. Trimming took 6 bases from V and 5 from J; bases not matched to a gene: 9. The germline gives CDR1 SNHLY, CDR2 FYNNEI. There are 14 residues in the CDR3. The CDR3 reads CASRRQGIIDEQYF. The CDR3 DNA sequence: TGTGCCAGCAGGAGACAGGGGATAATCGACGAGCAGTACTTC.

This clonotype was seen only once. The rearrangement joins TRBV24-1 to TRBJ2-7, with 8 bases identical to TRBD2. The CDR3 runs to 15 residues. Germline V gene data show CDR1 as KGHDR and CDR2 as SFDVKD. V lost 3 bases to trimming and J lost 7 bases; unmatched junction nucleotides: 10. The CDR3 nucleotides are TGTGCCACCAGTGATCCGGGAGGGCCTCACGGAGAGCAGTACTTC. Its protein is CATSDPGGPHGEQYF.

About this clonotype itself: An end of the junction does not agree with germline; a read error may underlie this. The DNA for the CDR3 is TGCAGCGTTACAGGACTCACTGAAGCTCTCTTT. Translation gives CSVTGLTEALF. The chain recombines TRBV29-1 with TRBJ1-1, with D perhaps matching TRBD1 (5 bases). Per the germline V gene, CDR1 is SQVTM and CDR2 is ANQGSEA. CDR3 size: 11 residues.

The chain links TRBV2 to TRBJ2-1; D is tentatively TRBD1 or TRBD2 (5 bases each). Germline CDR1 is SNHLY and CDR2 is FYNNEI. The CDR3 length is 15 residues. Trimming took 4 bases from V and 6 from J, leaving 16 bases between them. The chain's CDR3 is CASSVGRLNGNEQFF. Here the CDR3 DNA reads TGTGCCAGCAGTGTGGGACGCCTTAACGGCAATGAGCAGTTCTTC.

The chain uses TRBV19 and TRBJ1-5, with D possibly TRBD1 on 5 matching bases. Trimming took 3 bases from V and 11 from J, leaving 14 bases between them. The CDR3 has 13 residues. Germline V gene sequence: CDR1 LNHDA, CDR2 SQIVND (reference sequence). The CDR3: CASSMTDSYAQHF. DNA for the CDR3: TGTGCCAGTAGTATGACAGACTCTTATGCCCAGCATTTT.

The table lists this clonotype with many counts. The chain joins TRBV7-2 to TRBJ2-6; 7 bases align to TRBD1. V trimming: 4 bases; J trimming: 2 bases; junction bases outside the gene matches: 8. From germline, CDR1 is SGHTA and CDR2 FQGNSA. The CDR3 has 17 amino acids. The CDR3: CASSYTTGRPGANVLTF. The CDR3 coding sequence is TGTGCCAGCAGCTACACGACAGGGCGGCCTGGGGCCAACGTCCTGACTTTC.